This T cell receptor (beta chain) came from a study of T cell repertoires in cytomegalovirus infection. For the study at large: Indications of both CMV infection and matching HLA type were provided by public TCR beta signatures.

Each CDR3 protein is one row after TCRdb ran MiXCR on the reads. The sample has 150,000 to 200,000 distinct CDR3 sequences; approximately 21% are singletons. General study results and limits: HLA-C-restricted CMV-specific TCR beta clonotypes were dominant in the ex vivo response. Using cumulative public TCR beta family frequency, the authors identified those who carried CMV together with the relevant HLA.

This clonotype was found a few times. The antigen remains unidentified. The starting material was CD8+ T cells from cultured PBMCs, obtained from culture after CMV antigen stimulation. This sequence was found in a human donor in good health (CMV status not recorded). Some clones in this sample may be carry-over from other donors' samples.

The CDR3 nucleotides read TGTGCCAGCAGCTTAACCCGAGAGGGACCTTCGAACACTGAAGCTTTCTTT. Translation gives CASSLTREGPSNTEAFF. J is TRBJ1-1 and V is TRBV7-8; weak D call: TRBD1 (5 bases). The germline CDR1 and CDR2 sequences are SGHVS and FQNEAQ. The V and J ends lost 2 bases and 1 base respectively, with 17 bases between them. This CDR3 has 17 amino acids.